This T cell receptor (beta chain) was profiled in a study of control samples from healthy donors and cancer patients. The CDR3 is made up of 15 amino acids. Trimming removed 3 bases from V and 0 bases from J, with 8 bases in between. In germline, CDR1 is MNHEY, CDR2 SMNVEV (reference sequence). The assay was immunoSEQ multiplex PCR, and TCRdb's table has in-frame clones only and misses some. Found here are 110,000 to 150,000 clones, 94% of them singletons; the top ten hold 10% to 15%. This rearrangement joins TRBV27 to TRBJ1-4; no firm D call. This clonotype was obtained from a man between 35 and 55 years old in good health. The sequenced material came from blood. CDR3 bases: TGTGCCAGCAGTTTCCAGAAATCAACTAATGAAAAACTGTTTTTT. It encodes CASSFQKSTNEKLFF.